This T cell receptor (beta chain) was observed in a study of blood T cell repertoires in COVID-19. On the study more broadly: Samples came from the United States, Italy and Spain, spanning acute and convalescent COVID-19.

Libraries were prepared by immunoSEQ multiplex PCR; TCRdb keeps only in-frame clonotypes and omits some of them. The table records more than 55,000 clones, roughly 80% of them present only once. The germline V and J ends were trimmed by 7 bases and 3 bases, with 16 bases remaining between them. The CDR3 runs to 15 residues. Per germline, CDR1 SNHLY and CDR2 FYNNEI. The chain has TRBV2 and TRBJ2-1; maybe TRBD2 (5 bases). The sequence was collected from a woman older than 75 with acute or convalescent COVID-19. The sample consisted of peripheral blood. As DNA, the CDR3 is TGTGCCAGCACCCTGGAGGTTGGTGACTACAATGAGCAGTTCTTC. Protein product: CASTLEVGDYNEQFF.